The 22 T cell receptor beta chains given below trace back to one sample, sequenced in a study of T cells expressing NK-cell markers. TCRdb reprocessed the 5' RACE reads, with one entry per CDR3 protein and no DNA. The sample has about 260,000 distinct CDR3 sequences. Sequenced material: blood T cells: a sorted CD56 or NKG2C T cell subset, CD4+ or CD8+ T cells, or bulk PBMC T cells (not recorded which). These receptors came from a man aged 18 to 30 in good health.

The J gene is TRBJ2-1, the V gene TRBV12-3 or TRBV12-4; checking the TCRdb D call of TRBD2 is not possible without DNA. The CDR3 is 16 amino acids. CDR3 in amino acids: CASSPVAGVVDLEQFF.

CDR3 loop: CASSQNSFEAFF. The chain joins TRBV4-2 to TRBJ1-1. This CDR3 spans 12 amino acids. Germline V gene lookup returns CDR1 LGHNA and CDR2 YNFKEQ.

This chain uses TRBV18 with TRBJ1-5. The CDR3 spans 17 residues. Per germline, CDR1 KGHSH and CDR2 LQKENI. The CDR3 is CASSPPFPGYSNQPQHF.

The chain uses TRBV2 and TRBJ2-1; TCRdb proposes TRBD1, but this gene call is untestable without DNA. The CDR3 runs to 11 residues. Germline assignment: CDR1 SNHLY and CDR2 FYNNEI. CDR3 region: CARGPSHEQFF. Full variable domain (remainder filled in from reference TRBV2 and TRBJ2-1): EPEVTQTPSHQVTQMGQEVILRCVPISNHLYFYWYRQILGQKVEFLVSFYNNEISEKSEIFDDQFSVERPDGSNFTLKIRSTKLEDSAMYFCARGPSHEQFFGPGTRLTVL.

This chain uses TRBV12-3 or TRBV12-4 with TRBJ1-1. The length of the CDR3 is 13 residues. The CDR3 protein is CASSLGVWDEAFF.

The CDR3 here is CGQTRQLNTEAFF. The rearrangement joins TRBV29-1 to TRBJ1-1; TCRdb outputs TRBD1, but without DNA this stays unchecked. CDR3 length: 13 residues. CDR1 SQVTM and CDR2 ANQGSEA come from the germline V gene.

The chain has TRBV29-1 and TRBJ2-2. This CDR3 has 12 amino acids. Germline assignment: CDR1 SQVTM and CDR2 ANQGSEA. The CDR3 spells CSVGQNTGELFF.

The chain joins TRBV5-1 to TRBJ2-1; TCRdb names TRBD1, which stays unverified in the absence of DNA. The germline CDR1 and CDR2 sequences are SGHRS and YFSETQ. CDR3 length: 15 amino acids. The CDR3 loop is CASSPSQGDYNEQFF.

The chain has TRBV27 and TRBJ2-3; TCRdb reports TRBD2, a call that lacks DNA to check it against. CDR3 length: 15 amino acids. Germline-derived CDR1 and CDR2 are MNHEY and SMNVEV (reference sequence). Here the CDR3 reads CASSSIAVSTDTQYF.

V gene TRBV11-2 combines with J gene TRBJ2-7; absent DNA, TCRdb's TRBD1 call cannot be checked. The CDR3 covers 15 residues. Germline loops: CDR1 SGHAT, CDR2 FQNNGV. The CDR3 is CASTSLRDRPYEQYF.

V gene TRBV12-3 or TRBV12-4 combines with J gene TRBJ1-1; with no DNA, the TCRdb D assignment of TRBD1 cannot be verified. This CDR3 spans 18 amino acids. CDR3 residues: CASSSRGLGRRGNTEAFF.

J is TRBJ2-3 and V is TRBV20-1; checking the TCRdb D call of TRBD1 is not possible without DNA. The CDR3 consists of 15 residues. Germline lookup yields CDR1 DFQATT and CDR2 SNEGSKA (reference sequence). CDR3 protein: CSARERGRRGQEPYF.

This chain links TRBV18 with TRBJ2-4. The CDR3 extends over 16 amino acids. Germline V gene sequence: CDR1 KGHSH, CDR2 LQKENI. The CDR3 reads CASSPLLGSSKNIQYF.

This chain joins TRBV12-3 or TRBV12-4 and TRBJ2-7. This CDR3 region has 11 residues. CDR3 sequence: CASTPGIEQYF.

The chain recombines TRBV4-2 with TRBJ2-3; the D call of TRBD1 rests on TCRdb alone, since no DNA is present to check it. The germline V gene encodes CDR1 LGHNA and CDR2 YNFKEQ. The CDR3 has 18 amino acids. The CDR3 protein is CASSQGGPGQRITDTQYF.

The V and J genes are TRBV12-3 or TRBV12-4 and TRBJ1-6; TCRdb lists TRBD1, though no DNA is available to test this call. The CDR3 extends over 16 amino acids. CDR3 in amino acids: CASSQVGGVPSSPLHF.

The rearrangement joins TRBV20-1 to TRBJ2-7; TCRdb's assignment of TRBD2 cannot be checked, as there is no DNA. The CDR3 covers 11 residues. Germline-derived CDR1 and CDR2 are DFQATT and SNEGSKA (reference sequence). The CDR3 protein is CGSGGVGEQYF.

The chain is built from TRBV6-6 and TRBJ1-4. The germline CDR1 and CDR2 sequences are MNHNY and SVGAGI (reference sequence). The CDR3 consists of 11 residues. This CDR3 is CASRSGRKLFF.

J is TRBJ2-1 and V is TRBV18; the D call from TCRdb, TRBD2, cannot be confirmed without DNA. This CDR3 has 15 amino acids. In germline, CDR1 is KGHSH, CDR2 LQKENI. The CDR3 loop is CASSPPIGGKNEQFF.

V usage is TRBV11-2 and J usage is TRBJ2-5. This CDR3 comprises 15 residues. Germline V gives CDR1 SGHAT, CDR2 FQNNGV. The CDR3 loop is CASSLDRGVRETQYF.

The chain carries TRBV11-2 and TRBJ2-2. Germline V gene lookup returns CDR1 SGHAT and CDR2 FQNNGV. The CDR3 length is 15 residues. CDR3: CASSLVLRRTGELFF.

The CDR3 is CSARELRPSSYNEQFF. V usage is TRBV20-1 and J usage is TRBJ2-1; the D gene TCRdb calls, TRBD1, cannot be checked with no DNA. Germline V gene lookup returns CDR1 DFQATT and CDR2 SNEGSKA (reference sequence). The CDR3 is 16 residues long.